One sample yielded the 30 T cell receptor beta chains listed below, sequenced in a study of blood T cell repertoires in COVID-19. Profiling relied on immunoSEQ multiplex PCR, and the TCRdb table lists in-frame clones only, not all of them. The table shows some 200,000 clones, with 75% to 85% occurring only once. The sequenced sample was PBMCs or T cells enriched from blood (not recorded which). These receptors came from a man between 40 and 49 years old who had recovered from COVID-19.

This clone turned up a few times. This CDR3 is CSVAENTNEKLFF. CDR3 nucleotides: TGCAGCGTTGCCGAGAACACTAATGAAAAACTGTTTTTT. The chain joins TRBV29-1 to TRBJ1-4; no clear D. This CDR3 spans 13 amino acids. Germline CDR1 SQVTM, CDR2 ANQGSEA. The germline V and J ends were trimmed by 4 bases and 2 bases, with 8 bases remaining between them.

The J gene is TRBJ2-1, the V gene TRBV29-1; 7 nucleotides line up with TRBD1. CDR3 length: 12 amino acids. Per the germline V gene, CDR1 is SQVTM and CDR2 is ANQGSEA. The V segment lost 6 bases and the J segment 8 bases; nucleotides outside the gene matches: 7. This CDR3 is CSVVIGGDEQFF. The CDR3, as DNA: TGCAGCGTGGTGATAGGGGGCGATGAGCAGTTCTTC.

The genes are TRBV27 and TRBJ2-5; TRBD1 matches 7 bases. With 3 bases clipped from V and 4 bases from J, the junction kept 14 bases outside the gene matches. The length of the CDR3 is 17 residues. CDR1 is MNHEY and CDR2 is SMNVEV in the germline V gene (reference sequence). The CDR3: CASSFSPRQGGGETQYF. The DNA for the CDR3 is TGTGCCAGCAGTTTTTCCCCTCGACAGGGTGGTGGAGAGACCCAGTACTTC.

The chain uses TRBV5-4 and TRBJ2-7, with 10 bases that match TRBD2. Germline values: CDR1 SGHNT, CDR2 YYREEE (reference sequence). The CDR3 runs 16 residues. After removal of 4 bases from V and 1 base from J, the junction contained 8 bases not matched to a gene. CDR3 amino acids: CASSPSGRAVSYEQYF. The DNA for the CDR3 is TGTGCCAGCAGCCCCAGCGGGAGGGCGGTATCCTACGAGCAGTACTTC.

This rearrangement joins TRBV6-5 to TRBJ1-1, with unresolved D. The ends were cut back, 2 bases at V and 5 bases at J, with 18 bases in the middle. The CDR3 is 16 residues long. Germline V lookup: CDR1 MNHEY, CDR2 SVGAGI. The CDR3 coding sequence is TGTGCCAGCAGTTACGGTGGCGGACCCGGAGGTACTGAAGCTTTCTTT. Amino acid sequence: CASSYGGGPGGTEAFF.

V and J are TRBV3-1 (or the pseudogene TRBV3-2) and TRBJ2-3; no clear D gene. The V and J ends lost 2 bases and 3 bases respectively, with 15 bases between them. Germline CDR1 is LGHDT and CDR2 is YNNKEL (reference sequence). This CDR3 contains 16 residues. The CDR3 reads CASSQSYPRITDTQYF. CDR3 nucleotides: TGTGCCAGCAGCCAATCTTACCCGAGGATTACAGATACGCAGTATTTT.

This chain uses TRBV7-2 with TRBJ2-2; no definite D call. This CDR3 is built from 15 residues. Germline V gives CDR1 SGHTA, CDR2 FQGNSA. V lost 2 bases, J lost 6 bases, and 13 bases lay in between. CDR3 residues: CASSLPSYGPGELFF. In nucleotides, the CDR3 is TGTGCCAGCAGCTTACCTAGTTACGGTCCCGGGGAGCTGTTTTTT.

The CDR3, as DNA: TGTGCCATCAGTGAGTCGAACAAAAGACAGGGGGAAAAACTGTTTTTT. Its translation is CAISESNKRQGEKLFF. The chain has TRBV10-3 and TRBJ1-4; 8 nucleotides match TRBD1. Germline V gene data show CDR1 as ENHRY and CDR2 as SYGVKD. The CDR3 totals 16 residues. V lost 0 bases, J lost 8 bases, and 8 bases stayed unmatched.

This clone appeared a few times. This rearrangement joins TRBV4-1 to TRBJ2-3; 9 nucleotides match TRBD2. V lost 0 bases and J lost 2; bases outside the gene matches: 6. CDR3 length: 17 residues. Germline-derived CDR1 and CDR2 are MGHRA and YSYEKL. For the CDR3, the DNA is TGCGCCAGCAGCCAAGATTGGCCTAGCGGGACCACAGATACGCAGTATTTT. Amino acids: CASSQDWPSGTTDTQYF.

This chain connects TRBV20-1 to TRBJ1-1; D call uncertain. The CDR3 runs 11 residues. In germline, CDR1 is DFQATT, CDR2 SNEGSKA (reference sequence). The V gene lost 6 bases and the J gene lost 5 bases, with 10 bases spanning the gap. CDR3 sequence: CSARMETEAFF. CDR3 DNA: TGCAGTGCCCGGATGGAGACTGAAGCTTTCTTT.

The CDR3 DNA reads TGTGCCTGGATTAGACAGGGTGCGAAGAATGGCTACACCTTC. Its translation: CAWIRQGAKNGYTF. This chain connects TRBV30 to TRBJ1-2, with 7 bases identical to TRBD1. Germline V lookup: CDR1 GTSNPN, CDR2 SVGIG (reference sequence). The junction had 11 bases not matched to a gene; V was cut back by 4 bases and J by 6 bases. The length of the CDR3 is 14 residues. Filled out from reference TRBV30 and TRBJ1-2, the complete variable domain reads SQTIHQWPATLVQPVGSPLSLECTVEGTSNPNLYWYRQAAGRGLQLLFYSVGIGQISSEVPQNLSASRPQDRQFILSSKKLLLSDSGFYLCAWIRQGAKNGYTFGSGTRLTVV.

V and J are TRBV3-1 (or the pseudogene TRBV3-2) and TRBJ2-3, with D possibly being TRBD1 (6 bases). Germline V CDR1 and CDR2: LGHDT, YNNKEL (reference sequence). The CDR3 totals 16 residues. The V gene lost 2 bases and the J gene lost 2 bases, with 14 bases spanning the gap. The CDR3 sequence: CASSQRGGGVTDTQYF. The CDR3 coding sequence is TGTGCCAGCAGCCAAAGAGGGGGTGGGGTCACAGATACGCAGTATTTT.

J is TRBJ2-2 and V is TRBV4-2; a possible D gene is TRBD1 (6 bases). Trimming shortened V by 1 base and J by 6 bases, and 12 bases separated the two germline ends. Germline loops: CDR1 LGHNA, CDR2 YNFKEQ. The CDR3 loop spans 15 amino acids. The CDR3 is CASSQVSGAAGELFF. The CDR3 DNA reads TGTGCCAGCAGCCAAGTGTCAGGGGCGGCCGGGGAGCTGTTTTTT.

This chain connects TRBV6-5 to TRBJ2-7; 8 positions match TRBD2. The CDR3 runs 15 residues. V was pared by 6 bases and J by 2 bases, with 9 bases of the junction left unmatched. Germline V gene sequence: CDR1 MNHEY, CDR2 SVGAGI. The CDR3 loop is CASRPGLAGAYEQYV. CDR3 DNA sequence: TGTGCCAGCAGACCCGGGCTAGCGGGCGCCTACGAGCAGTACGTC.

The chain carries TRBV10-1 and TRBJ1-1; TRBD1 is a possible D gene (5 bases). CDR1 is WNHNN and CDR2 is SYGVQD in the germline V gene (reference sequence). V lost 4 bases, J lost 1 base, and 13 bases lay in between. The CDR3 has 15 residues. The chain's CDR3 is CASSAIGGENTEAFF. DNA of the CDR3: TGCGCCAGCAGTGCTATCGGAGGGGAGAACACTGAAGCTTTCTTT.

Concerning this clone itself: Other nucleotide sequences from this sample produce the same CDR3. V usage is TRBV24-1 and J usage is TRBJ2-3; 11 bases fit TRBD2. V lost 3 bases to trimming and J lost 3 bases; unmatched junction nucleotides: 7. The length of the CDR3 is 17 residues. Germline-derived CDR1 and CDR2 are KGHDR and SFDVKD. DNA for the CDR3: TGTGCCACCAGTGATCCCGGGACTAGCGGACATACAGATACGCAGTATTTT. It encodes CATSDPGTSGHTDTQYF.

This clone has a single count. The chain carries TRBV5-3 and TRBJ2-4, with D uncertain. TRBV5-3 has ORF status, its function being uncertain. V gave up 4 bases and J gave up 3 bases, with 5 bases separating them. The CDR3 is 12 residues long. CDR3 nucleotides: TGTGCCAGAAGCGGGCACAAAAACATTCAGTACTTC. Translating it yields CARSGHKNIQYF.

V is TRBV9 and J is TRBJ2-1; tentatively, D is TRBD2 (5 bases). CDR1 and CDR2 from the germline V gene are SGDLS and YYNGEE. V dropped 0 bases and J dropped 8 bases, with 15 bases sitting between them. This CDR3 contains 15 residues. The CDR3 DNA reads TGTGCCAGCAGCGTAGGAGGGAGTTCCTTGCATGAGCAGTTCTTC. Its translation is CASSVGGSSLHEQFF.

J is TRBJ1-3 and V is TRBV27; D not certain. The CDR3 is 15 residues long. Germline CDR1 is MNHEY and CDR2 is SMNVEV (reference sequence). V shed 4 bases and J shed 4 bases, with 14 bases lying between them. CDR3 region: CASSSIGSSGNTIYF. CDR3 coding DNA: TGTGCCAGCAGTTCAATAGGGAGTTCGGGAAACACCATATATTTT.

This chain links TRBV6-6 with TRBJ2-1; 7 bases align to TRBD2. The CDR3 length is 13 residues. CDR1 and CDR2 from the germline V gene are MNHNY and SVGAGI (reference sequence). V lost 4 bases, J lost 6 bases, and 3 bases stayed unmatched. For the CDR3, the DNA is TGTGCCAGCAGTTCCATAGCGGGCAATGAGCAGTTCTTC. It specifies CASSSIAGNEQFF.

V is TRBV6-5 and J is TRBJ2-2, with a tentative D call TRBD2 (6 bases). The CDR3 sequence is 13 residues long. CDR1 is MNHEY, CDR2 SVGAGI, per germline. V was clipped by 2 bases and J by 10 bases, with 11 bases between them. CDR3: CASSYRRGKELFF. As DNA, the CDR3 is TGTGCCAGCAGTTACCGTCGGGGGAAGGAGCTGTTTTTT.

This clone appeared once. The V and J genes are TRBV5-1 and TRBJ1-1, with D possibly being TRBD1 (5 bases). This CDR3 spans 14 amino acids. Deletions cut 2 bases from V and 1 base from J, with 9 bases between. The germline CDR1 and CDR2 sequences are SGHRS and YFSETQ. The chain's CDR3 is CASSFWTQNTEAFF. CDR3 nucleotide sequence: TGCGCCAGCAGCTTCTGGACACAGAACACTGAAGCTTTCTTT.

V and J are TRBV18 and TRBJ2-7; tentatively, D is TRBD2 (6 bases). The CDR3 runs to 13 residues. Trimming removed 5 bases at V and 5 bases at J, with 13 bases between. Per the germline V gene, CDR1 is KGHSH and CDR2 is LQKENI. The DNA for the CDR3 is TGTGCCAGCTCAGGTCGTGGAGGGGACGAGCAGTACTTC. Translated, it gives CASSGRGGDEQYF.

This clone came up a few times. V usage is TRBV7-2 and J usage is TRBJ1-6; 7 bases are shared with TRBD1. Looked up from germline, CDR1 is SGHTA and CDR2 is FQGNSA. The V gene end was trimmed by 1 base and the J gene end by 7 bases; junction bases not matched to a gene: 4. CDR3 size: 15 residues. CDR3 region: CASSLESGGNSPLHF. CDR3 coding DNA: TGTGCCAGCAGCTTAGAGTCAGGGGGGAATTCACCCCTCCACTTT.

V usage is TRBV18 and J usage is TRBJ2-7, with D unclear. This CDR3 has 13 residues. V was pared by 2 bases and J by 6 bases, with 11 bases between. Looked up from germline, CDR1 is KGHSH and CDR2 is LQKENI. CDR3 in DNA: TGTGCCAGCTCACCATCAGGCCCCAGCGAGCAGTACTTC. The encoded protein is CASSPSGPSEQYF.

The V call is TRBV2, the J call TRBJ2-7, with D possibly matching TRBD2 (5 bases). The germline V gene encodes CDR1 SNHLY and CDR2 FYNNEI. The CDR3 has 12 residues. The ends were cut back, 3 bases at V and 9 bases at J, with 12 bases in the middle. The CDR3 DNA follows: TGTGCCAGCAGTGAGGGAGCTACGAGGCAGTACTTC. It encodes CASSEGATRQYF.

This clone has a handful of counts. The genes are TRBV28 and TRBJ2-7; 8 nucleotides agree with TRBD1. Germline V gives CDR1 MDHEN, CDR2 SYDVKM. The CDR3 loop spans 12 amino acids. V dropped 7 bases and J dropped 6; count of bases not matched to a gene: 5. In DNA, the CDR3 is TGTGCCAGCACCAGACAGGGGCCCGAGCAGTACTTC. Translation: CASTRQGPEQYF.

V is TRBV7-9 and J is TRBJ1-1; TRBD1 matches 9 bases. CDR1 and CDR2 (germline): SEHNR, FQNEAQ (reference sequence). Trimming cost V 1 base and J 0 bases; bases outside gene matches: 6. The CDR3 totals 17 residues. The CDR3 nucleotides read TGTGCCAGCAGCTTAGGGGACAGGGTAGGGATGAACACTGAAGCTTTCTTT. As protein: CASSLGDRVGMNTEAFF.

The chain carries TRBV11-1 and TRBJ1-6; D not resolved. Trimming removed 5 bases from V and 10 bases from J, with 15 bases in between. This CDR3 comprises 14 residues. Germline V CDR1 and CDR2: SGHAT, FQDESV (reference sequence). CDR3 DNA: TGTGCCAGCAGCGCCCGGGAGGTGGGATCACCCCTCCACTTT. This gives the protein CASSAREVGSPLHF. Full variable domain (rest looked up from reference TRBV11-1 and TRBJ1-6): EAEVAQSPRYKITEKSQAVAFWCDPISGHATLYWYRQILGQGPELLVQFQDESVVDDSQLPKDRFSAERLKGVDSTLKIQPAELGDSAMYLCASSAREVGSPLHFGNGTRLTVT.

The gene calls are TRBV4-3 and TRBJ1-2; no firm D call. Deletions cut 1 base from V and 0 bases from J, with 9 bases between. There are 15 residues in the CDR3. In germline, CDR1 is LGHNA, CDR2 YSLEER. CDR3 sequence (DNA): TGCGCCAGCAGCCAAGTGGGCCAGACTAACTATGGCTACACCTTC. This translates into CASSQVGQTNYGYTF.